This TCR beta chain is from a study of sequential checkpoint blockade in melanoma. This clone occurred a few times. The treatment denotes: randomized to nivolumab then ipilimumab (arm A) or the reverse (arm B). Libraries were prepared by immunoSEQ multiplex PCR; TCRdb keeps only in-frame clonotypes and omits some of them. Counted here are about 20,000 clones, 80% to 90% occurring once; the ten biggest clones make up 51%. Unmatched junction bases numbered 7, after V lost 11 bases and J lost 8 bases. The CDR3 totals 11 residues. Per the germline V gene, CDR1 is SEHNR and CDR2 is FQNEAQ (reference sequence).

The sequence derives from a human donor with melanoma. The specimen comprised CD8+ T cells sorted from blood (inferred from file names), sampled from a patient given nivolumab and ipilimumab in sequence. V usage is TRBV7-9 and J usage is TRBJ2-3, with 7 bases matching TRBD2. The CDR3 loop reads CAGERGATQYF. For the CDR3, the DNA is TGTGCCGGCGAGCGGGGAGCTACGCAGTATTTT.